These 28 T cell receptor beta chains originate from one sample sequenced in a study of blood T cell repertoires in COVID-19. Assay used: immunoSEQ multiplex PCR; TCRdb lists only in-frame clones, some missing. The data contain 160,000 or so clones, 70% to 90% of them singletons. The sample taken for sequencing was peripheral blood. The receptors were gathered from a woman between 45 and 65 years old with COVID-19, enrolled during active disease.

The chain links TRBV30 to TRBJ2-7; 9 nucleotides align to TRBD1. The CDR3 is 14 residues long. J was trimmed by 3 bases and V by 3 bases; bases with no gene match: 6. Germline lookup yields CDR1 GTSNPN and CDR2 SVGIG (reference sequence). CDR3 sequence: CAWRETGGSYEQYF. The CDR3 coding sequence is TGTGCCTGGAGGGAGACAGGGGGGAGCTACGAGCAGTACTTC.

This chain links TRBV4-1 with TRBJ2-1; a weak D match, TRBD2 (5 bases). The CDR3 is made up of 14 amino acids. Germline CDR1 is MGHRA and CDR2 is YSYEKL. Trimming stripped 4 bases from V and 7 bases from J, with 14 bases between. The CDR3 bases are TGCGCCAGCAGCCCGCGAGCAGGCGGGAATGAGCAGTTCTTC. Translation: CASSPRAGGNEQFF.

V usage is TRBV5-1 and J usage is TRBJ2-1; D not resolved. Germline V gives CDR1 SGHRS, CDR2 YFSETQ. The CDR3 is 14 amino acids. The ends were cut back, 3 bases at V and 8 bases at J, with 15 bases in the middle. CDR3 region: CASSSSLSDHEQFF. CDR3 nucleotide sequence: TGCGCCAGCAGCTCTAGTTTGTCAGATCATGAGCAGTTCTTC.

In this sample, this clone turned up a few times. J is TRBJ2-7 and V is TRBV18; 9 nucleotides line up with TRBD1. The CDR3 has 16 residues. V lost 3 bases, J lost 6 bases, and 12 bases stayed unmatched. Germline values: CDR1 KGHSH, CDR2 LQKENI. The DNA of the CDR3 is TGTGCCAGCTCACCCGGCAGGGGACAGGGTAAGCTCGAGCAGTACTTC. Translating gives CASSPGRGQGKLEQYF.

DNA of the CDR3: TGTGCCAGTAGTATCAAACGACATTCCGGGACAGGGTTATATGAGCAGTTCTTC. The encoded protein is CASSIKRHSGTGLYEQFF. The chain links TRBV19 to TRBJ2-1, with TRBD1 matching 9 bases. J gave up 8 bases and V 3 bases, and 17 bases lay outside the gene matches. This CDR3 comprises 18 residues. CDR1 is LNHDA, CDR2 SQIVND, per germline (reference sequence).

The genes are TRBV19 and TRBJ2-3; D possibly corresponds to TRBD2 (5 bases). This CDR3 is built from 14 residues. With 5 bases removed from V and 9 bases from J, the gap between germline ends came to 18 bases. Germline V CDR1 and CDR2: LNHDA, SQIVND (reference sequence). The CDR3 region is CASSATSFRETQYF. CDR3 in DNA: TGTGCCAGTAGTGCGACTTCTTTTCGGGAAACGCAGTATTTT. The full variable domain, with the rest looked up from reference TRBV19 and TRBJ2-3, is DGGITQSPKYLFRKEGQNVTLSCEQNLNHDAMYWYRQDPGQGLRLIYYSQIVNDFQKGDIAEGYSVSREKKESFPLTVTSAQKNPTAFYLCASSATSFRETQYFGPGTRLTVL.

This rearrangement joins TRBV2 to TRBJ1-2; TRBD1 might be the D (6 bases). Germline CDR1 and CDR2: SNHLY and FYNNEI. V lost 4 bases to trimming and J lost 3 bases, with 24 bases between them. The CDR3 consists of 18 residues. CDR3 residues: CASSGFRDTQEEYYGYTF. In DNA, the CDR3 is TGTGCCAGCAGTGGCTTCAGGGACACCCAGGAGGAGTACTATGGCTACACCTTC.

The V gene is TRBV18, the J gene TRBJ1-2; possible D gene TRBD1, 5 bases. The germline V gene encodes CDR1 KGHSH and CDR2 LQKENI. This CDR3 comprises 16 residues. V lost 5 bases to trimming and J lost 4 bases, with 20 bases between them. The CDR3 here is CASSGSGTGVIYGYTF. CDR3 nucleotide sequence: TGTGCCAGCTCAGGGTCCGGGACTGGGGTTATCTATGGCTACACCTTC.

This chain connects TRBV2 to TRBJ1-4; 7 nucleotides match TRBD1. This CDR3 comprises 15 residues. J lost 0 bases, V lost 4 bases, and 2 bases had no gene match. The germline V gene has CDR1 SNHLY and CDR2 FYNNEI. The CDR3 coding sequence is TGTGCCAGCAGTGGTCAGGGGGCAACTAATGAAAAACTGTTTTTT. Translation: CASSGQGATNEKLFF.

This rearrangement joins TRBV4-2 to TRBJ2-1; D perhaps matches TRBD2 (6 bases). CDR1 and CDR2 from the germline V gene are LGHNA and YNFKEQ. Deletions cut 2 bases from V and 8 bases from J, with 16 bases between. The CDR3 loop spans 15 amino acids. The CDR3 spells CASSQRDSNRDEQFF. The DNA for the CDR3 is TGTGCCAGCAGCCAACGGGACTCAAATCGGGATGAGCAGTTCTTC.

This clone appeared many times. Distinct nucleotide sequences in the sample also encode this CDR3. The chain recombines TRBV11-2 with TRBJ2-7; D unresolved. In germline, CDR1 is SGHAT, CDR2 FQNNGV. V shed 0 bases and J shed 2 bases, with 11 bases lying between them. CDR3 size: 15 residues. Written as DNA, the CDR3 is TGTGCCAGCAGCTTAGATCCTACAGCTACCTACGAGCAGTACTTC. Translated: CASSLDPTATYEQYF.

CDR3 protein: CASSTPGQGSYEQYF. The DNA of the CDR3 is TGTGCCAGTAGTACCCCGGGACAGGGTTCCTACGAGCAGTACTTC. V and J are TRBV19 and TRBJ2-7; 9 bases line up with TRBD1. Trimming cost V 4 bases and J 1 base; bases outside gene matches: 5. CDR3 length: 15 residues. CDR1 and CDR2 from the germline V gene are LNHDA and SQIVND (reference sequence).

In its sample, this clone was seen a few times. The V call is TRBV10-3, the J call TRBJ2-1, with a weak D call TRBD2 (6 bases). Germline V lookup: CDR1 ENHRY, CDR2 SYGVKD. The V and J ends lost 2 bases and 6 bases respectively, with 11 bases between them. The CDR3 length is 14 residues. CDR3 DNA sequence: TGTGCCATCAGTGAGAGGACTACTTCCAATGAGCAGTTCTTC. Protein product: CAISERTTSNEQFF.

The gene calls are TRBV5-4 and TRBJ2-2; 12 bases are a match to TRBD1. The CDR3 has 16 residues. J was trimmed by 4 bases and V by 3 bases; bases with no gene match: 4. Germline V lookup: CDR1 SGHNT, CDR2 YYREEE (reference sequence). CDR3 DNA: TGTGCCAGCAGCTACCGGGACAGGGGGCGCACCGGGGAGCTGTTTTTT. Protein: CASSYRDRGRTGELFF.

The chain employs TRBV19 and TRBJ2-4; D uncertain. The CDR3 runs to 17 residues. V lost 0 bases to trimming and J lost 1 base, with 13 bases between them. CDR1 LNHDA and CDR2 SQIVND come from the germline V gene (reference sequence). CDR3 protein: CASSIDLVFPAKNIQYF. The CDR3 DNA reads as TGTGCCAGTAGTATAGATCTAGTCTTTCCGGCCAAAAACATTCAGTACTTC.

CDR3 loop: CASSQDTGVQYF. As DNA, the CDR3 is TGCGCCAGCAGCCAAGATACGGGTGTTCAGTACTTC. The chain couples TRBV4-1 to TRBJ2-4, with D unclear. The germline V and J ends were trimmed by 0 bases and 11 bases, with 8 bases remaining between them. This CDR3 has 12 residues. Germline lookup yields CDR1 MGHRA and CDR2 YSYEKL.

The chain uses TRBV6-5 and TRBJ2-1; D may be TRBD2 (6 bases). This CDR3 region has 15 residues. The V end was cut by 9 bases, the J end by 5 bases, with 20 bases between. Germline loops: CDR1 MNHEY, CDR2 SVGAGI. CDR3 DNA: TGTGCCAGTACTGACATGGGAGGAGGGAACAATGAGCAGTTCTTC. Its translation: CASTDMGGGNNEQFF.

The genes are TRBV30 and TRBJ2-7; TRBD1 agrees at 10 bases. With 3 bases clipped from V and 5 bases from J, the junction kept 7 bases outside the gene matches. Germline loops: CDR1 GTSNPN, CDR2 SVGIG (reference sequence). This CDR3 comprises 14 residues. The CDR3 spells CAWRDRGGGHEQYF. The CDR3, as DNA: TGTGCCTGGAGGGACAGGGGGGGAGGTCACGAGCAGTACTTC.

The chain links TRBV21-1 to TRBJ1-5; the table calls TRBD1, which could not be checked here. TRBV21-1 is marked as a pseudogene. CDR3 length: 15 amino acids. In DNA, the CDR3 is TGTGCCAGCAGCGGTTCAGTTAATCCCAATCAGCCCCAGCATTTT. Its translation: CASSGSVNPNQPQHF.

CDR3 nucleotide sequence: TGTGCCAGCAGCGGTGGACTAGCTTATGATACGCAGTATTTT. This translates into CASSGGLAYDTQYF. J is TRBJ2-3 and V is TRBV7-3; 8 positions match TRBD2. Germline lookup yields CDR1 SGHTA and CDR2 FQGTGA. The CDR3 runs 14 residues. V dropped 5 bases and J dropped 6; count of bases not matched to a gene: 7.

J is TRBJ2-1 and V is TRBV19, with 8 bases aligning to TRBD2. J lost 10 bases, V lost 7 bases, and 12 bases had no gene match. The V gene's germline CDR1 is LNHDA and CDR2 SQIVND (reference sequence). This CDR3 spans 14 amino acids. Written as DNA, the CDR3 is TGTGCCAGTACGGTCGCGGGGGGAATGGCGGAGCAGTTCTTC. This encodes CASTVAGGMAEQFF. Together with reference TRBV19 and TRBJ2-1, the CDR3 gives the full variable domain: DGGITQSPKYLFRKEGQNVTLSCEQNLNHDAMYWYRQDPGQGLRLIYYSQIVNDFQKGDIAEGYSVSREKKESFPLTVTSAQKNPTAFYLCASTVAGGMAEQFFGPGTRLTVL.

The CDR3 coding sequence is TGTGCCTGGAGTCAAGGACAGGGCGATGGCTACACCTTC. It encodes CAWSQGQGDGYTF. The V call is TRBV30, the J call TRBJ1-2; 8 bases agree with TRBD1. V was clipped by 2 bases and J by 6 bases; unmatched bases: 5. The CDR3 is 13 amino acids. Germline loops: CDR1 GTSNPN, CDR2 SVGIG (reference sequence).

The chain carries TRBV30 and TRBJ1-2; D is undetermined. V was cut by 2 bases and J by 2 bases, with 9 bases left in between. This CDR3 has 13 amino acids. Germline V gene data show CDR1 as GTSNPN and CDR2 as SVGIG (reference sequence). CDR3 bases: TGTGCCTGGAGTAGGAAACAGAACTATGGCTACACCTTC. Amino acid sequence: CAWSRKQNYGYTF. The full variable domain, in which reference TRBV30 and TRBJ1-2 provide the parts outside the CDR3, is SQTIHQWPATLVQPVGSPLSLECTVEGTSNPNLYWYRQAAGRGLQLLFYSVGIGQISSEVPQNLSASRPQDRQFILSSKKLLLSDSGFYLCAWSRKQNYGYTFGSGTRLTVV.

J is TRBJ2-3 and V is TRBV2, with 10 positions matching TRBD2. The CDR3 is 15 residues long. With V trimmed by 4 bases and J by 3 bases, 4 bases remained unmatched. CDR1 and CDR2 (germline): SNHLY, FYNNEI. CDR3 sequence (DNA): TGTGCCAGCAGTGTGGCTAGCGGGGGTACAGATACGCAGTATTTT. Encoded protein: CASSVASGGTDTQYF.

This clone came up a few times. This chain links TRBV12-5 with TRBJ2-7; D ambiguous. Germline CDR1 reads LGHNT; CDR2 reads FRNRAP. V shed 1 base and J shed 5 bases, with 12 bases lying between them. This CDR3 is built from 14 residues. The CDR3 loop reads CASGLAPGVHEQYF. DNA of the CDR3: TGTGCTAGTGGTTTGGCCCCCGGAGTCCACGAGCAGTACTTC. Filled out from reference TRBV12-5 and TRBJ2-7, the complete variable domain reads DARVTQTPRHKVTEMGQEVTMRCQPILGHNTVFWYRQTMMQGLELLAYFRNRAPLDDSGMPKDRFSAEMPDATLATLKIQPSEPRDSAVYFCASGLAPGVHEQYFGPGTRLTVT.

The gene calls are TRBV19 and TRBJ2-3, with a possible D match to TRBD1 (6 bases). Germline V CDR1 and CDR2: LNHDA, SQIVND (reference sequence). The V end lost 5 bases, the J end lost 0 bases, and 9 bases lay between the germline ends. The CDR3 runs to 14 residues. The DNA of the CDR3 is TGTGCCAGTAGTCGGGACAAGAGCACAGATACGCAGTATTTT. It yields the protein CASSRDKSTDTQYF.

The rearrangement joins TRBV7-9 to TRBJ2-1; 11 nucleotides agree with TRBD1. The CDR3 length is 15 residues. Germline-derived CDR1 and CDR2 are SEHNR and FQNEAQ (reference sequence). Trimming took 1 base from V and 8 from J; bases not matched to a gene: 4. CDR3 coding DNA: TGTGCCAGCAGCTTAGGGGGACAGGGGGTCGATGAGCAGTTCTTC. Encoded protein: CASSLGGQGVDEQFF.

This clone showed up just once. The chain couples TRBV6-1 to TRBJ1-3; 8 positions match TRBD1. This CDR3 is built from 18 residues. Trimming removed 2 bases from V and 0 bases from J; junction bases left unmatched: 9. Germline V gives CDR1 MNHNS, CDR2 SASEGT. DNA of the CDR3: TGTGCCAGCAGTGAACCCGCCTACAGGGGGACCTCTGGAAACACCATATATTTT. Residues: CASSEPAYRGTSGNTIYF.